This TCR beta chain is from a study of blood T cell repertoires in COVID-19. For the study at large: Collection of acute and convalescent COVID-19 samples took place in the United States, Italy and Spain. PBMCs, B-cell-depleted T cells, or T cells provided the cDNA or gDNA that made up the material.

The authors' processing: Nucleated cell counts were estimated from reference gene primer amplification. This table comes from immunoSEQ multiplex PCR, and its TCRdb copy is limited to in-frame clones, with some not included. That table furnishes V, J and clone size, whereas the DNA furnished D and trimming. Of a few hundred thousand clones listed, 89% are singletons. Sequencing was performed on peripheral blood. The source of this sequence is a woman aged 40 to 50 who had recovered from COVID-19.

The CDR3 sequence: CASTGTGITEAFF. CDR3 bases: TGTGCCAGTACCGGTACAGGGATCACTGAAGCTTTCTTT. The gene calls are TRBV19 and TRBJ1-1, with D possibly being TRBD1 (6 bases). V gave up 7 bases and J gave up 4 bases, with 13 bases separating them. Germline values: CDR1 LNHDA, CDR2 SQIVND (reference sequence). The CDR3 sequence is 13 residues long.